The next 8 T cell receptor beta chains were all read from a single sample in a study of human T cells and chemical hapten exposure. TCRdb itself ran the RACE reads through MiXCR, one entry per CDR3 protein. The sample shows approximately 400,000 distinct CDR3 sequences, approximately 5% of them seen only once. Regarding time point: patch test 1, 2 weeks after DPC sensitization. Documented treatment: therapeutic diphenylcyclopropenone sensitization with weekly scalp DPC. The sequenced sample was whole blood, obtained in connection with sensitization to the hapten diphenylcyclopropenone (DPC). These receptors all come from a woman aged 45-59 years with alopecia areata. Some clones in this sample may be carry-over from other donors' samples.

This clonotype was counted many times. The chain has TRBV7-8 and TRBJ1-4, with D possibly matching TRBD1 (5 bases). This CDR3 contains 16 residues. Germline V gene data show CDR1 as SGHVS and CDR2 as FQNEAQ. Between the trimmed V and J ends, which lost 8 bases and 6 bases, there was a span of 22 bases. The CDR3 loop is CASRSGRDGFDEKLFF. The CDR3 DNA reads as TGTGCCAGCCGGTCGGGCAGGGACGGGTTTGATGAAAAACTGTTTTTT.

This clonotype was observed a handful of times. This chain joins TRBV5-1 and TRBJ1-4; D is perhaps TRBD1 (6 bases). The germline V gene has CDR1 SGHRS and CDR2 YFSETQ. This CDR3 has 14 amino acids. Trimming cost V 2 bases and J 8 bases, with 13 bases left between them. CDR3: CASSFSGAGEKLFF. The CDR3 DNA reads TGCGCCAGCAGCTTCTCAGGGGCGGGGGAAAAACTGTTTTTT.

At least ten counts were recorded for this clonotype. The V call is TRBV29-1, the J call TRBJ2-5, with D possibly being TRBD1 (6 bases). CDR1 is SQVTM, CDR2 ANQGSEA, per germline. CDR3 length: 11 residues. Trimming shortened V by 4 bases and J by 5 bases, and 8 bases separated the two germline ends. CDR3 loop: CSVAGVETQYF. Here the CDR3 DNA reads TGCAGCGTTGCAGGGGTGGAGACCCAGTACTTC.

The table lists this clonotype with many counts. The chain carries TRBV5-6 and TRBJ1-6; possibly TRBD1 for D (6 bases). The CDR3 loop spans 14 amino acids. Germline assignment: CDR1 SGHDT and CDR2 YYEEEE. V was pared by 3 bases and J by 7 bases, with 11 bases between. CDR3 amino acids: CASSYLRGNSPLHF. Here the CDR3 DNA reads TGTGCCAGCAGCTATCTAAGGGGGAATTCACCCCTCCACTTT.

This clonotype was detected a few times. The chain recombines TRBV6-6 with TRBJ1-4, with D hard to call. This CDR3 region has 14 residues. V gave up 2 bases and J gave up 7 bases, with 11 bases separating them. Germline lookup yields CDR1 MNHNY and CDR2 SVGAGI (reference sequence). CDR3 DNA sequence: TGTGCCAGCAGTTACGGGGAAGGCGTTGAAAAACTGTTTTTT. The encoded protein is CASSYGEGVEKLFF.

This clonotype has ten or more counts. V usage is TRBV28 and J usage is TRBJ1-2; D is unclear. Deletions cut 3 bases from V and 2 bases from J, with 7 bases between. The CDR3 is 13 residues long. Germline assignment: CDR1 MDHEN and CDR2 SYDVKM. The CDR3 is CASSFVENYGYTF. The CDR3 bases are TGTGCCAGCAGTTTCGTAGAGAACTATGGCTACACCTTC.

The V gene is TRBV7-3, the J gene TRBJ2-6; no firm D call. Germline lookup yields CDR1 SGHTA and CDR2 FQGTGA. V lost 2 bases and J lost 0, with 11 bases in between. The CDR3 is made up of 17 amino acids. The DNA of the CDR3 is TGTGCCAGCAGCTTACGGGTCCCCTCCTCTGGGGCCAACGTCCTGACTTTC. Its protein is CASSLRVPSSGANVLTF.

Of note for this clonotype: Germline and junction disagree at one end, which may indicate a read error. V gene TRBV20-1 combines with J gene TRBJ2-1; 15 nucleotides agree with TRBD2. CDR3 length: 18 residues. In germline, CDR1 is DFQATT, CDR2 SNEGSKA (reference sequence). The CDR3 loop reads CSARGYGTSGGPYNEQFF. DNA of the CDR3: TGCAGCGCTAGAGGTTACGGGACTAGCGGGGGGCCTTACAATGAGCAGTTCTTC.